These 7 T cell receptor beta chains were all obtained from the same sample, sequenced in a study of cytomegalovirus exposure and HLA in healthy donors listed by TCRdb under 2017. Libraries were made using the immunoSEQ multiplex PCR assay. The multiplex PCR relied on a mix of 60 forward primers for TCR Vbeta segments and 13 reverse primers for TCR Jbeta segments. TCRdb obtained this table from immuneACCESS and retained in-frame rearrangements with V and J assigned. These tables miss some clones; where compared with another copy, unresolved V genes account for less than half of the shortfall, and the remainder is unexplained. Recorded for this sample are about 130,000 clones; around three quarters of them occurred a single time. The leading ten clones occupy 1.2% of the sample. Material: PBMCs. All receptors come from a female donor in good health and CMV-seronegative.

The chain employs TRBV6-5 and TRBJ1-1; D gene ambiguous. This CDR3 is 11 amino acids long. Germline V CDR1 and CDR2: MNHEY, SVGAGI. Trimming left V 8 bases short and J 11 bases short, with 15 bases between. The CDR3 coding sequence is TGTGCCAGCCAAACGGGGTTTGGCGCTTTCTTT. It encodes CASQTGFGAFF.

J is TRBJ1-2 and V is TRBV13; 12 nucleotides match TRBD1. This CDR3 contains 17 residues. CDR1 PRHDT and CDR2 FYEKMQ come from the germline V gene (reference sequence). The V and J ends lost 2 bases and 4 bases, in that order; junction bases with no gene match: 8. The CDR3 region is CASSLWDRGPDFYGYTF. The CDR3 bases are TGTGCCAGCAGCTTATGGGACAGGGGGCCTGACTTCTATGGCTACACCTTC.

The J gene is TRBJ2-1, the V gene TRBV11-2; 7 bases line up with TRBD2. Trimming cost V 5 bases and J 0 bases; bases outside gene matches: 7. The length of the CDR3 is 16 residues. Germline CDR1 reads SGHAT; CDR2 reads FQNNGV. The DNA for the CDR3 is TGTGCCAGCAGCCCTAGCGGCGGGCTCTCCTACAATGAGCAGTTCTTC. This codes for CASSPSGGLSYNEQFF.

In its sample, this clone was seen a few times. The rearrangement uses TRBV2 and TRBJ1-2, with D maybe TRBD1 (5 bases). The germline V gene encodes CDR1 SNHLY and CDR2 FYNNEI. The V end lost 6 bases, the J end lost 12 bases, and 20 bases lay between the germline ends. CDR3 length equals 13 residues. DNA for the CDR3: TGTGCCAGCAGCCCCGACAGCAAGCCTGGGGACACCTTC. Amino acids: CASSPDSKPGDTF.

As for this clone: Other DNA sequences from this sample encode an identical CDR3 as well. The rearrangement joins TRBV11-2 to TRBJ2-7; D gene uncertain. This CDR3 is built from 11 residues. CDR1 and CDR2 from the germline V gene are SGHAT and FQNNGV. V was cut by 3 bases and J by 4 bases, with 4 bases left in between. DNA of the CDR3: TGTGCCAGCAGCTTCAAATACGAGCAGTACTTC. Translating gives CASSFKYEQYF.

V gene TRBV2 combines with J gene TRBJ2-2; TRBD1 matches at 7 bases. The CDR3 is 14 residues long. Germline CDR1 SNHLY, CDR2 FYNNEI. J gave up 5 bases and V 5 bases, and 5 bases lay outside the gene matches. The CDR3 coding sequence is TGTGCCAGCAGTAACAGGGGTTGGACCGGGGAGCTGTTTTTT. Translated, it gives CASSNRGWTGELFF.

This clone was counted between two and nine times. J is TRBJ2-3 and V is TRBV5-1; possibly TRBD1 for D (5 bases). The CDR3 has 15 residues. Trimming left V 0 bases short and J 4 bases short, with 12 bases between. Germline CDR1 reads SGHRS; CDR2 reads YFSETQ. The CDR3 region has the DNA TGCGCCAGCAGCTTGGGGGCAGGGCAGGCAGATACGCAGTATTTT. As protein: CASSLGAGQADTQYF.